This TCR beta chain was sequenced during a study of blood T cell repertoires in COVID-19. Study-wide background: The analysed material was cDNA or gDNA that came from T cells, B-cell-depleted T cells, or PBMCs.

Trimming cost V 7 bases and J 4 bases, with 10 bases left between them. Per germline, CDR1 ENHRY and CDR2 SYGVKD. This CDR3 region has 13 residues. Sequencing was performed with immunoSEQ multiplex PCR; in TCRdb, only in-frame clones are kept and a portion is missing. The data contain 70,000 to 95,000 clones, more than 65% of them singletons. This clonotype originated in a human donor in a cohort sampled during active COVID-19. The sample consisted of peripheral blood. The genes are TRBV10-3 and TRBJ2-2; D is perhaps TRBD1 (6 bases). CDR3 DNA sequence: TGTGCCATCACAGGGGTGGGCACCGGGGAGCTGTTTTTT. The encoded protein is CAITGVGTGELFF.